This TCR beta chain was recovered during a study of shared clonotypes between healthy human individuals. Notes on this clone: Its specificity is unknown.

The sorted-subset replicate PCRs were given about 210 ng DNA, which is 30,000 or so T cell genomes. Here immunoSEQ multiplex PCR was the method, and the copy in TCRdb shows in-frame clones only, minus some. The sample lists 2 million or so clones, just under 95% occurring once. Whole-study results and caveats: Among a few donors, about 5% of naive CD4 clonotypes were found in common.

V lost 4 bases and J 12 bases, leaving 19 bases between the germline ends. There are 14 residues in the CDR3. Germline V gene sequence: CDR1 SNHLY, CDR2 FYNNEI. CD45RO negativity and positive selection for CCR7 defined naive CD8 cells, a population that excluded terminally differentiated effector memory CD45RA+ cells. Sequencing used naive CD8+ T cells sorted from blood. The chain has TRBV2 and TRBJ2-1; D call uncertain. The TCR originated in a man younger than 30 in good health. The CDR3 region has the DNA TGTGCCAGCAGTGGTATTTCTCGGTTGGAAGGGCAGTTCTTC. Amino acids: CASSGISRLEGQFF.